The rows below give T cell receptor beta chains drawn from one sample of a study of blood T cell repertoires in COVID-19. Produced via immunoSEQ multiplex PCR; TCRdb's table is partial and in-frame only. The table records about 190,000 clones, around 79% of them present only once. Sample: peripheral blood. These TCRs come from a man in his fifties or sixties who had recovered from COVID-19. Each CDR3 is given with its conserved first and last residue. A D gene is named only where the DNA matches it firmly. Clone sizes are given selectively: once, few, many, or a class where the clone is expanded.

j_call: TRBJ2-2
clone_size: NA
v_call: TRBV5-1
d_call: NA
cdr3_aa: CASSLQWTGELFF
cdr3_nt: TGCGCCAGCAGCTTGCAGTGGACCGGGGAGCTGTTTTTT

j_call: TRBJ2-1
clone_size: NA
v_call: TRBV4-1
d_call: TRBD2
cdr3_aa: CASSQEPGLAGVVEQFF
cdr3_nt: TGCGCCAGCAGCCAAGAGCCGGGACTAGCGGGAGTGGTTGAGCAGTTCTTC

j_call: TRBJ2-3
clone_size: few
v_call: TRBV3-1/TRBV3-2
d_call: TRBD2
cdr3_aa: CASSQDGRATDTQYF
cdr3_nt: TGTGCCAGCAGCCAAGACGGGAGGGCCACAGATACGCAGTATTTT

j_call: TRBJ2-2
clone_size: NA
v_call: TRBV18
d_call: TRBD1
cdr3_aa: CASSPLGQGMNTGELFF
cdr3_nt: TGTGCCAGCTCACCGCTGGGACAGGGGATGAACACCGGGGAGCTGTTTTTT

j_call: TRBJ2-1
clone_size: NA
v_call: TRBV19
d_call: NA
cdr3_aa: CASKHRGLGSNEQFF
cdr3_nt: TGTGCCAGTAAGCATCGGGGATTGGGGTCTAATGAGCAGTTCTTC

j_call: TRBJ2-5
clone_size: NA
v_call: TRBV10-1
d_call: TRBD1
cdr3_aa: CASRTGGLCGPQETQYF
cdr3_nt: TGCGCCAGCCGGACAGGGGGTCTTTGTGGGCCCCAAGAGACCCAGTACTTC

j_call: TRBJ2-3
clone_size: few
v_call: TRBV20-1
d_call: NA
cdr3_aa: CSAPLDTQYF
cdr3_nt: TGCAGTGCTCCACTAGATACGCAGTATTTT

j_call: TRBJ2-3
clone_size: NA
v_call: TRBV7-3
d_call: TRBD1
cdr3_aa: CASSRDRGNTDTQYF
cdr3_nt: TGTGCCAGCAGCCGGGACAGGGGTAACACAGATACGCAGTATTTT

j_call: TRBJ2-2
clone_size: NA
v_call: TRBV28
d_call: NA
cdr3_aa: CASSLRGSWTGELFF
cdr3_nt: TGTGCCAGCAGCCTTAGGGGCAGTTGGACCGGGGAGCTGTTTTTT

j_call: TRBJ2-1
clone_size: few
v_call: TRBV4-2
d_call: NA
cdr3_aa: CASSQTGYNEQFF
cdr3_nt: TGTGCCAGCAGCCAGACAGGATACAATGAGCAGTTCTTC

j_call: TRBJ2-2
clone_size: NA
v_call: TRBV5-1
d_call: NA
cdr3_aa: CASKENPPGELFF
cdr3_nt: TGCGCCAGCAAGGAGAACCCCCCCGGGGAGCTGTTTTTT

j_call: TRBJ1-2
clone_size: NA
v_call: TRBV30
d_call: NA
cdr3_aa: CAWSVGAGYTF
cdr3_nt: TGTGCCTGGAGTGTGGGGGCTGGCTACACCTTC

j_call: TRBJ2-7
clone_size: NA
v_call: TRBV27
d_call: NA
cdr3_aa: CASSKNRDSSYEQYF
cdr3_nt: TGTGCCAGCAGTAAAAACCGGGACTCATCCTACGAGCAGTACTTC

j_call: TRBJ2-3
clone_size: NA
v_call: TRBV10-3
d_call: TRBD2
cdr3_aa: CAIRAGGGTDTQYF
cdr3_nt: TGTGCCATCAGAGCGGGAGGGGGCACAGATACGCAGTATTTT

j_call: TRBJ2-1
clone_size: NA
v_call: TRBV10-3
d_call: NA
cdr3_aa: CAIVFASARKGNEQFF
cdr3_nt: TGTGCCATCGTATTCGCTAGCGCCCGAAAGGGCAATGAGCAGTTCTTC

j_call: TRBJ2-5
clone_size: NA
v_call: TRBV7-3
d_call: NA
cdr3_aa: CASSLDPRGFETQYF
cdr3_nt: TGTGCCAGCAGCTTAGACCCCCGAGGTTTCGAGACCCAGTACTTC

j_call: TRBJ1-2
clone_size: NA
v_call: TRBV28
d_call: TRBD1
cdr3_aa: CASSSTGDNGGYTF
cdr3_nt: TGTGCCAGCAGTTCGACAGGGGATAACGGGGGCTACACCTTC

j_call: TRBJ1-2
clone_size: NA
v_call: TRBV6-5
d_call: TRBD1
cdr3_aa: CASSYRDSYGYTF
cdr3_nt: TGTGCCAGCAGTTACCGGGACAGCTATGGCTACACCTTC

j_call: TRBJ1-1
clone_size: NA
v_call: TRBV5-4
d_call: NA
cdr3_aa: CASSLGGDTEAFF
cdr3_nt: TGTGCCAGCAGCTTGGGGGGGGACACTGAAGCTTTCTTT

j_call: TRBJ2-7
clone_size: NA
v_call: TRBV15
d_call: NA
cdr3_aa: CATSQGGTGYEQYF
cdr3_nt: TGTGCCACCAGCCAAGGAGGGACTGGATACGAGCAGTACTTC

j_call: TRBJ2-7
clone_size: NA
v_call: TRBV4-2
d_call: TRBD1
cdr3_aa: CASSQTTGGNYEQYF
cdr3_nt: TGTGCCAGCAGCCAAACGACAGGGGGCAACTACGAGCAGTACTTC

j_call: TRBJ2-3
clone_size: NA
v_call: TRBV24-1
d_call: TRBD1
cdr3_aa: CATSDPPGQGSDTQYF
cdr3_nt: TGTGCCACCAGTGATCCCCCGGGACAGGGGTCAGATACGCAGTATTTT

j_call: TRBJ2-7
clone_size: NA
v_call: TRBV2
d_call: NA
cdr3_aa: CASVLETYEQYF
cdr3_nt: TGTGCCAGCGTTTTGGAGACCTACGAGCAGTACTTC

j_call: TRBJ2-1
clone_size: once
v_call: TRBV7-2
d_call: NA
cdr3_aa: CASSFIRSRYNEQFF
cdr3_nt: TGTGCCAGCAGCTTCATCAGATCGAGGTACAATGAGCAGTTCTTC

j_call: TRBJ2-5
clone_size: few
v_call: TRBV6-1
d_call: NA
cdr3_aa: CASSEDGSSVETQYF
cdr3_nt: TGTGCCAGCAGTGAAGACGGTAGCTCGGTGGAGACCCAGTACTTC

j_call: TRBJ1-4
clone_size: NA
v_call: TRBV20-1
d_call: NA
cdr3_aa: CSAPNAGALFF
cdr3_nt: TGCAGTGCTCCGAACGCGGGGGCCCTGTTTTTT

j_call: TRBJ2-2
clone_size: NA
v_call: TRBV6-5
d_call: NA
cdr3_aa: CASSYSGANTGELFF
cdr3_nt: TGTGCCAGCAGTTACTCCGGAGCAAACACCGGGGAGCTGTTTTTT

j_call: TRBJ2-7
clone_size: NA
v_call: TRBV4-2
d_call: TRBD2
cdr3_aa: CASSHAGRAGAYEQYF
cdr3_nt: TGTGCCAGCAGCCACGCGGGGAGGGCCGGAGCCTACGAGCAGTACTTC

j_call: TRBJ1-5
clone_size: NA
v_call: TRBV28
d_call: NA
cdr3_aa: CASSSSRESYSNQPQHF
cdr3_nt: TGTGCCAGCAGCTCCTCGAGGGAATCTTATAGCAATCAGCCCCAGCATTTT

j_call: TRBJ1-2
clone_size: once
v_call: TRBV11-3
d_call: NA
cdr3_aa: CASSYLGLLFRYGYTF
cdr3_nt: TGTGCCAGCAGCTACCTGGGACTCCTATTTCGCTATGGCTACACCTTC

j_call: TRBJ2-7
clone_size: few
v_call: TRBV7-2
d_call: TRBD2
cdr3_aa: CASSLGLAGRGEQYF
cdr3_nt: TGTGCCAGCAGCTTAGGACTAGCGGGACGAGGCGAGCAGTACTTC

j_call: TRBJ1-4
clone_size: NA
v_call: TRBV7-8
d_call: TRBD1
cdr3_aa: CASSPVRQGTGEKLFF
cdr3_nt: TGTGCCAGCAGCCCCGTCCGACAGGGAACTGGCGAAAAACTGTTTTTT

j_call: TRBJ2-5
clone_size: NA
v_call: TRBV24-1
d_call: TRBD2
cdr3_aa: CATSDSQGLVTETQYF
cdr3_nt: TGTGCCACCAGTGACAGTCAGGGACTAGTCACAGAGACCCAGTACTTC

j_call: TRBJ1-2
clone_size: NA
v_call: TRBV28
d_call: NA
cdr3_aa: CASSSTPESRSYGYTF
cdr3_nt: TGTGCCAGCAGTTCCACCCCTGAGAGCCGGTCCTATGGCTACACCTTC

j_call: TRBJ2-7
clone_size: NA
v_call: TRBV28
d_call: TRBD2
cdr3_aa: CASRLGTSGVPEQYF
cdr3_nt: TGTGCCAGCAGGCTCGGGACTAGCGGAGTCCCCGAGCAGTACTTC

j_call: TRBJ2-7
clone_size: once
v_call: TRBV4-2
d_call: TRBD2
cdr3_aa: CASSLYLRGTSGGEQYF
cdr3_nt: TGTGCCAGCAGCCTCTACCTCCGGGGGACTAGCGGTGGGGAGCAGTACTTC

j_call: TRBJ2-7
clone_size: few
v_call: TRBV14
d_call: TRBD1
cdr3_aa: CASSQVFGTGHLYEQYF
cdr3_nt: TGTGCCAGCAGCCAAGTTTTCGGGACAGGTCACCTATACGAGCAGTACTTC

j_call: TRBJ2-1
clone_size: NA
v_call: TRBV15
d_call: TRBD2
cdr3_aa: CATSRDLLAGGPEQFF
cdr3_nt: TGTGCCACCAGCAGAGATTTACTAGCGGGAGGGCCGGAGCAGTTCTTC

j_call: TRBJ2-2
clone_size: once
v_call: TRBV3-1/TRBV3-2
d_call: TRBD2
cdr3_aa: CASSQRAGVNTGELFF
cdr3_nt: TGTGCCAGCAGCCAAAGAGCGGGAGTTAACACCGGGGAGCTGTTTTTT

j_call: TRBJ2-1
clone_size: NA
v_call: TRBV6-5
d_call: TRBD2
cdr3_aa: CASSYLLAGGPNEQFF
cdr3_nt: TGTGCCAGCAGTTACTTACTAGCGGGAGGTCCCAATGAGCAGTTCTTC

j_call: TRBJ2-7
clone_size: NA
v_call: TRBV7-2
d_call: TRBD2
cdr3_aa: CASSPGGGLAGYEQYF
cdr3_nt: TGTGCCAGCAGCCCCGGTGGGGGACTAGCGGGCTACGAGCAGTACTTC

j_call: TRBJ2-7
clone_size: once
v_call: TRBV5-1
d_call: TRBD1
cdr3_aa: CASSTGQGVDEQYF
cdr3_nt: TGCGCCAGCAGCACGGGACAGGGGGTAGACGAGCAGTACTTC

j_call: TRBJ2-7
clone_size: NA
v_call: TRBV7-3
d_call: NA
cdr3_aa: CASSLSGAHEQYF
cdr3_nt: TGTGCCAGCAGCTTAAGCGGGGCGCACGAGCAGTACTTC

j_call: TRBJ2-5
clone_size: NA
v_call: TRBV9
d_call: NA
cdr3_aa: CASSVDIWETQYF
cdr3_nt: TGTGCCAGCAGCGTAGACATCTGGGAGACCCAGTACTTC

j_call: TRBJ2-7
clone_size: NA
v_call: TRBV28
d_call: NA
cdr3_aa: CASSLPPGYSYEQYF
cdr3_nt: TGTGCCAGCAGTTTACCCCCAGGCTACTCCTACGAGCAGTACTTC

j_call: TRBJ2-7
clone_size: NA
v_call: TRBV29-1
d_call: TRBD1
cdr3_aa: CSVRTGRSWQYF
cdr3_nt: TGCAGCGTCAGGACAGGGAGGTCCTGGCAGTACTTC